The T cell receptor (beta chain) under discussion was sequenced for a study of blood T cell repertoires in COVID-19. Background on the study: Samples came from the United States, Italy and Spain, spanning acute and convalescent COVID-19. PBMCs, B-cell-depleted T cells, or T cells provided the cDNA or gDNA that made up the material.

CDR3 length equals 15 residues. Germline CDR1 is MNHEY and CDR2 is SMNVEV (reference sequence). With 5 bases removed from V and 7 bases from J, the gap between germline ends came to 21 bases. Authors' processing steps: For nucleated cells, counts were estimated from reference gene primer amplification. Profiled with immunoSEQ multiplex PCR; TCRdb holds only in-frame clones, not every one. V and J calls and clone size are copied from that table; D and trimming were computed from the DNA. Found here are under 300,000 clones, roughly 79% of them singletons; the top ten hold around 3%. The receptor comes from an older woman with active or convalescent COVID-19. The rearrangement links TRBV27 to TRBJ2-7; weak D call: TRBD1 (5 bases). The sample consisted of peripheral blood. The CDR3 bases are TGTGCCAGCAGTCCATACAAGCAACCCCCAGGGGAGCAGTACTTC. Translation: CASSPYKQPPGEQYF.